This entry features one T cell receptor (beta chain) sequence. The CDR3 contains 17 residues. Germline V gives CDR1 WNHNN, CDR2 SYGVQD (reference sequence). The V gene end was trimmed by 6 bases and the J gene end by 4 bases; junction bases not matched to a gene: 14. This specimen belongs to a study of blood T cell repertoires in COVID-19. Study-wide background: From the United States, Italy and Spain came samples of acute and convalescent COVID-19. Sources were T cells, B-cell-depleted T cells, or PBMCs; the material itself was cDNA or gDNA.

Per the original methods: From reference gene primer amplification, estimates of nucleated cell counts were derived. Data came from immunoSEQ multiplex PCR; TCRdb stores just in-frame clones and leaves some out. Clonal size and the V and J genes are those of that table, whereas D and trimming came from the DNA. The data show 100,000 to 130,000 clones, about 89% seen once. This TCR came from a woman between 25 and 40 years old with acute or convalescent COVID-19. This chain links TRBV10-1 with TRBJ2-1; 8 positions agree with TRBD2. The sequencing sample was made of peripheral blood. DNA of the CDR3: TGCGCCAGCAGCGCCTCGGTCCCGGGAGGGTATTACAATGAGCAGTTCTTC. Amino acids: CASSASVPGGYYNEQFF.